The source of this T cell receptor (beta chain) is a study of Ad26.COV2.S vaccination and SARS-CoV-2 variants. Looking at the study overall: The COV1001 Ad26.COV2.S trial arm included the donor. Overall study results and limits: Quantification of TCR breadth and depth may have yielded underestimates of total T cell responses.

The sample's treatment: around 19 received Ad26.COV2.S at low or high dose, single or two shots; about five received placebo; per-sample allocation not given. Sampling occurred on day 63 after the first vaccine or placebo injection. For this clone: What it recognizes is unknown.

Sequencing used immunoSEQ multiplex PCR; TCRdb keeps in-frame clones, though not all of them. This sample has 440,000 or so clones; around 91% occur once, and the top ten carry more than 3.5%. The receptor comes from a person aged 18 to 59 who received the Ad26.COV2.S COVID-19 vaccine or a placebo. The sequences come from peripheral blood, collected in a trial of Ad26.COV2.S vaccine versus placebo.

The CDR3 sequence: CATSAGGEDEQYF. The CDR3 region has the DNA TGTGCCACGTCGGCGGGAGGGGAGGACGAGCAGTACTTC. J is TRBJ2-7 and V is TRBV10-3; 9 bases line up with TRBD2. Unmatched junction bases numbered 9, after V lost 10 bases and J lost 5 bases. The CDR3 runs 13 residues. Looked up from germline, CDR1 is ENHRY and CDR2 is SYGVKD.